These T cell receptor beta chains were read from a single sample in a study of long-term antiretroviral therapy in people with HIV. Sequencing used immunoSEQ multiplex PCR; TCRdb keeps in-frame clones, though not all of them. There are 30,000 to 35,000 clones in the sample; over 85% occur only once, and over 3.5% lies in the top ten. Specimen: unsorted PBMCs, collected about 5.1 years after starting antiretroviral therapy. These receptors all come from a woman between 45 and 65 years old with HIV. Each CDR3 is given with its conserved first and last residue. The D gene is left open where the match is weak. Clone size is given for some rows only: seen once, a few or many times, or a class if the clone is expanded.

clone_size,j_call,d_call,v_call,cdr3_nt,cdr3_aa
.,TRBJ2-5,TRBD2,TRBV5-4,TGTGCCAGCAGCTCTAGCGGGGGAAGGCAAGAGACCCAGTACTTC,CASSSSGGRQETQYF
.,TRBJ2-7,TRBD2,TRBV5-1,TGCGCCAGCAGCTTGGAGCGGGGGGGCCACGAGCAGTACTTC,CASSLERGGHEQYF
.,TRBJ2-4,TRBD2,TRBV19,TGTGCCAGTAGTCTCGGACTAGCGGGGGGCCAAAACATTCAGTACTTC,CASSLGLAGGQNIQYF
.,TRBJ1-2,.,TRBV29-1,TGCAGCGTTGAACTAACAGGGTATGGCTACACCTTC,CSVELTGYGYTF
.,TRBJ1-5,.,TRBV7-9,TGTGCCAGCAGCTTAGGAGGGGGTGGTCAGCCCCAGCATTTT,CASSLGGGGQPQHF
.,TRBJ2-5,TRBD2,TRBV19,TGTGCCAGTGGGACTAGCGGCCAAGAGACCCAGTACTTC,CASGTSGQETQYF
.,TRBJ2-5,TRBD2,TRBV30,TGTGCCTGGAGCGGGACTAGCGGGGGGGAGACCCAGTACTTC,CAWSGTSGGETQYF
.,TRBJ1-1,TRBD1,TRBV7-2,TGTGCCAGCAGCTCTCGGACAGGGCGGGGGAACACTGAAGCTTTCTTT,CASSSRTGRGNTEAFF
.,TRBJ1-4,.,TRBV19,TGTGCCAGTACCACAGGCTTCTCAACTAATGAAAAACTGTTTTTT,CASTTGFSTNEKLFF
.,TRBJ2-7,.,TRBV7-2,TGTGCCAGCAACCAGGAGGGGAGCTCCTACGAGCAGTACTTC,CASNQEGSSYEQYF
.,TRBJ1-5,.,TRBV2,TGTGCCAGCAGTGGGGGGGGACGCGGGGGTTATAGTCAGCCCCAGCATTTT,CASSGGGRGGYSQPQHF
.,TRBJ1-5,.,TRBV7-9,TGTGCCAGCAGCCGCTTCAATCAGCCCCAGCATTTT,CASSRFNQPQHF
once,TRBJ1-6,TRBD1,TRBV11-1,TGTGCCAGCAGCCGAGGGACAGTCCTTAATTCACCCCTCCACTTT,CASSRGTVLNSPLHF
.,TRBJ1-3,.,TRBV11-2,TGTGCCAGCAGCTTCGAAGGTGGTGGAAACACCATATATTTT,CASSFEGGGNTIYF
.,TRBJ1-4,TRBD1,TRBV14,TGTGCCAGCAGCCTAACAGGGGCTGAACTGTTTTTT,CASSLTGAELFF
.,TRBJ2-7,.,TRBV27,TGTGCCAGCAGTTTCGGCCGGGCTGAGCAGTACTTC,CASSFGRAEQYF
once,TRBJ1-2,.,TRBV2,TGTGCCAGCAGTGTCGGGGTAGGAGGCTACACCTTC,CASSVGVGGYTF
.,TRBJ2-5,TRBD2,TRBV7-2,TGTGCCAGCAGCCAACGATTTAGCGGGGGTCAAGAGACCCAGTACTTC,CASSQRFSGGQETQYF
.,TRBJ2-1,.,TRBV11-2,TGTGCCAGCAGCTGGGGGGGCTCGTACAATGAGCAGTTCTTC,CASSWGGSYNEQFF
.,TRBJ2-2,.,TRBV9,TGTGCCAGCAGCGCGACTGGTACTGGGGGCGGGGAGCTGTTTTTT,CASSATGTGGGELFF
.,TRBJ2-7,.,TRBV21-1,.,CASSKKEVGAGATYEQYF
.,TRBJ2-4,.,TRBV30,TGTGCCTGGAGTATGGGGAAAAACATTCAGTACTTC,CAWSMGKNIQYF
.,TRBJ2-1,.,TRBV4-3,TGCGCCAGCAGCCAAGATTACTCGGGCGGACCCAATGAGCAGTTCTTC,CASSQDYSGGPNEQFF
few,TRBJ1-2,.,TRBV5-1,TGCGCCAGCAGCTTGAATGGGGCAGATGGCTACACCTTC,CASSLNGADGYTF